The clone carrying this T cell receptor beta chain has a count of ten or more. Its matching antigen is unknown. This record comes from a study of T cells in Graves' hyperthyroidism and ophthalmopathy. General study points: Peripheral blood also featured most of the thyroid clonotypes expanded above 0.001.

There were TCR beta CDR3 regions amplified from RNA transcripts. The primer set for the first-round RT-PCR of the TCR CDR3 was HTBI. TCRdb reanalysed the multiplex PCR reads using MiXCR and keeps one entry per CDR3 protein. The sample gives about 560,000 distinct CDR3 sequences, around 17% of which show up once; 15% to 20% is in the top ten. With 4 bases clipped from V and 7 bases from J, the junction kept 3 bases outside the gene matches. Germline-derived CDR1 and CDR2 are MDHEN and SYDVKM. The CDR3 is made up of 14 amino acids. This chain connects TRBV28 to TRBJ1-4; TRBD1 agrees at 10 bases. Sample: blood. This sequence originates from a woman aged 18-29 years with Graves' hyperthyroidism. The CDR3 coding sequence is TGTGCCAGCAGTTACCGGGACAGGGGTGAAAAACTGTTTTTT. This codes for CASSYRDRGEKLFF.